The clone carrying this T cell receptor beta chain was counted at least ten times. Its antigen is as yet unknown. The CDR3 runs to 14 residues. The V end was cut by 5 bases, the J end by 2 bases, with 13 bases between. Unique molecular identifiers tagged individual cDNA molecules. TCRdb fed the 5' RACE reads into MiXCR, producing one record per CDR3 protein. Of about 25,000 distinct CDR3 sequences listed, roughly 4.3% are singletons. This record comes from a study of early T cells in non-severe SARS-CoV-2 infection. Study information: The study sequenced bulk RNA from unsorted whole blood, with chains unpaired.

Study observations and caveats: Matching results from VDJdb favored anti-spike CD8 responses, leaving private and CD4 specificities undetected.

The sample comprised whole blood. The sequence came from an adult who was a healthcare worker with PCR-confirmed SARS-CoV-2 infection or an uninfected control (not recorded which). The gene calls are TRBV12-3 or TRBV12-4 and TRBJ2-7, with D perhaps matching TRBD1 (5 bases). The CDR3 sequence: CASSPTGVPYEQYF. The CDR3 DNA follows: TGTGCCAGCAGTCCTACAGGAGTGCCCTACGAGCAGTACTTC.